Listed here are 14 T cell receptor beta chains from one sample, sequenced in a study of Tregs in tolerant kidney transplant recipients. Sequenced by immunoSEQ multiplex PCR; TCRdb stores in-frame clones only, minus some. In all, the sample yields roughly 50,000 clones. The sequences come from CD4+ T cells from blood, collected before the transplant. The receptors were gathered from a human donor who received a combined kidney and bone marrow transplant.

Details on this clone: The read terminates 3 residues before the CDR3 end, so the remaining end is supplied by the germline J gene. The chain combines TRBV6-1 with TRBJ2-5; possibly TRBD1 for D (5 bases). Per the germline V gene, CDR1 is MNHNS and CDR2 is SASEGT. This CDR3 has 15 residues. Trimming took 0 bases from V and 7 from J, leaving 15 bases between them. The CDR3 DNA, read in part, is TGTGCCAGCAGTGAAGCAGGGGCCCTCCGTGGGACC. Amino acids: CASSEAGALRGT. The full CDR3 protein reads CASSEAGALRGTQYF.

As concerns this clone: The read ends 3 residues before the CDR3 terminus; that terminus is restored from the germline J gene. The chain employs TRBV5-5 and TRBJ2-3; D unclear. The CDR3 runs 14 residues. The V and J ends lost 3 bases and 5 bases respectively, with 13 bases between them. Germline V lookup: CDR1 SGHKS, CDR2 YYEKEE (reference sequence). CDR3 region: CASSYSPGKDTQYF. Partial CDR3 DNA: TGTGCCAGCAGCTACAGCCCTGGAAAAGATACG.

Concerning this clone itself: The CDR3 extends 3 residues past the end of the read, so its final part is completed from the germline J gene. The V gene is TRBV5-5, the J gene TRBJ2-5, with a weak D call TRBD2 (5 bases). The germline V and J ends were trimmed by 6 bases and 4 bases, with 13 bases remaining between them. Per germline, CDR1 SGHKS and CDR2 YYEKEE (reference sequence). CDR3 length: 13 amino acids. Here the CDR3 reads CASTPGYRETQYF. The DNA read from the CDR3 is TGTGCCAGCACCCCGGGGTACCGAGAGACC.

Worth noting for this clone: The read ends 3 residues before the CDR3 terminus; that terminus is restored from the germline J gene. The gene calls are TRBV7-9 and TRBJ2-5, with 7 bases lining up with TRBD1. Per the germline V gene, CDR1 is SEHNR and CDR2 is FQNEAQ (reference sequence). This CDR3 contains 13 residues. V trimming: 1 base; J trimming: 5 bases; junction bases outside the gene matches: 1. CDR3 sequence reads: CASSLVTGETQYF. The part of the CDR3 DNA that was read is TGTGCCAGCAGCTTAGTGACAGGGGAGACC.

About this clone: Read data end 3 residues before the CDR3 end; the end is taken from the germline J gene. The J gene is TRBJ1-2, the V gene TRBV5-1; 8 nucleotides agree with TRBD1. The CDR3 length is 15 residues. CDR1 SGHRS and CDR2 YFSETQ come from the germline V gene. CDR3 region: CASSLAPGQETGYTF. CDR3 bases read: TGCGCCAGCAGCTTGGCCCCGGGACAGGAGACAGGC.

About this clone: The read finishes 3 residues shy of the CDR3 end, and the germline J gene is used to complete it. V is TRBV4-1 and J is TRBJ2-7, with TRBD1 matching over 10 bases. The length of the CDR3 is 16 residues. CDR1 and CDR2 from the germline V gene are MGHRA and YSYEKL. Losses at the gene ends were 4 bases for V and 6 bases for J; bases not matched to a gene: 12. The CDR3 protein is CASSPFVGQGLGEQYF. The sequenced CDR3 bases are TGCGCCAGCAGCCCGTTTGTGGGACAGGGGTTAGGCGAG.

In the case of this clone: The read gets to within 3 residues of the CDR3 end, and the germline J gene fills in the rest. The chain links TRBV19 to TRBJ2-3; 14 nucleotides line up with TRBD2. Unmatched junction bases numbered 1, after V lost 5 bases and J lost 0 bases. The germline V gene has CDR1 LNHDA and CDR2 SQIVND (reference sequence). The CDR3 loop spans 16 amino acids. The CDR3 sequence: CASSRLAGGSTDTQYF. Incomplete CDR3 DNA: TGTGCCAGTAGTCGACTAGCGGGAGGGAGCACAGATACG.

Regarding this clone: The read falls 3 residues short of the CDR3 end, and the missing part is taken from the germline J gene. This chain uses TRBV5-6 with TRBJ2-7; 8 nucleotides agree with TRBD2. J was trimmed by 2 bases and V by 4 bases; bases with no gene match: 8. The CDR3 spans 15 residues. The germline CDR1 and CDR2 sequences are SGHDT and YYEEEE. Partial CDR3 DNA: TGTGCCAGCAGCCAGGGACTAGTAGGCCCCTACGAG. Translating it yields CASSQGLVGPYE. The CDR3 reads in full as CASSQGLVGPYEQYF.

With respect to this clone: The read terminates 3 residues before the CDR3 end, so the remaining end is supplied by the germline J gene. Other DNA sequences of this sample code for an identical CDR3. The chain uses TRBV18 and TRBJ1-5; D gene ambiguous. V gave up 1 base and J gave up 0 bases, with 7 bases separating them. CDR3 size: 15 residues. Germline V gives CDR1 KGHSH, CDR2 LQKENI. CDR3 DNA, as far as it was read: TGTGCCAGCTCACCACAGGGCCCTAGCAATCAGCCC. Translating it yields CASSPQGPSNQP. The entire CDR3 sequence reads CASSPQGPSNQPQHF.

By frequency, this clone is medium-sized. From the germline J gene comes the end of the CDR3, since the read stops 3 residues before it. This same CDR3 is encoded by further DNA sequences in the sample. The chain has TRBV18 and TRBJ1-5; 9 bases are shared with TRBD1. CDR3 size: 15 residues. Per the germline V gene, CDR1 is KGHSH and CDR2 is LQKENI. V lost 3 bases to trimming and J lost 2 bases; unmatched junction nucleotides: 2. The CDR3 region is CASSPDRGGNQPQHF. The CDR3 bases that were read are TGTGCCAGCTCACCGGACAGGGGAGGCAATCAGCCC. The full variable domain, in which reference TRBV18 and TRBJ1-5 provide the parts outside the CDR3, is NAGVMQNPRHLVRRRGQEARLRCSPMKGHSHVYWYRQLPEEGLKFMVYLQKENIIDESGMPKERFSAEFPKEGPSILRIQQVVRGDSAAYFCASSPDRGGNQPQHFGDGTRLSIL.

On this clone itself: The missing CDR3 end, 3 residues past where the read stops, is filled in from the germline J gene. V is TRBV2 and J is TRBJ2-5; maybe TRBD2 (5 bases). The CDR3 loop spans 13 amino acids. Germline V gene sequence: CDR1 SNHLY, CDR2 FYNNEI. Trimming removed 6 bases at V and 2 bases at J, with 10 bases between. The CDR3 here is CASRRAWQETQYF. CDR3 DNA, as far as it was read: TGTGCCAGCAGGCGGGCGTGGCAAGAGACC.

Concerning this clone itself: The CDR3 end falls 3 residues outside the read, so it is completed with the germline J gene. The J gene is TRBJ2-4, the V gene TRBV5-1; tentative D call: TRBD1 (5 bases). This CDR3 is built from 13 residues. CDR1 is SGHRS, CDR2 YFSETQ, per germline. Trimming removed 0 bases from V and 5 bases from J, with 6 bases in between. CDR3 protein: CASSLGGQNIQYF. The part of the CDR3 DNA that was read is TGCGCCAGCAGCTTGGGGGGCCAAAACATT.

About this clone itself: The CDR3 end falls 3 residues outside the read, so it is completed with the germline J gene. The chain recombines TRBV7-2 with TRBJ2-7; 8 nucleotides line up with TRBD2. The CDR3 length is 15 residues. Germline CDR1 reads SGHTA; CDR2 reads FQGNSA. Trimming took 4 bases from V and 3 from J; bases not matched to a gene: 8. CDR3 DNA, as far as it was read: TGTGCCAGCAGCTCCCTAGCGGGCGGGTACTACGAG. The encoded protein is CASSSLAGGYYE. The CDR3, in full, reads CASSSLAGGYYEQYF.

Note on this clone: Read data end 3 residues before the CDR3 end; the end is taken from the germline J gene. V usage is TRBV18 and J usage is TRBJ1-1; D possibly corresponds to TRBD1 (5 bases). In germline, CDR1 is KGHSH, CDR2 LQKENI. The CDR3 extends over 12 amino acids. The CDR3 is CASSHSRELAFF. CDR3 DNA, as far as it was read: TGTGCCAGCTCACACTCCAGGGAGTTA.